The following is a T cell receptor beta chain sequence with its context. There are 20 residues in the CDR3. From germline, CDR1 is LGHNA and CDR2 YNFKEQ. The V gene end was trimmed by 4 bases and the J gene end by 0 bases; junction bases not matched to a gene: 15. The entry originates in a study of OX40 agonist ivuxolimab in advanced cancers. A history of autoimmune disease or systemic immunosuppression excluded patients. Clones were read by immunoSEQ multiplex PCR, and TCRdb kept only the in-frame ones, dropping some. Here the sample spans fewer than 80,000 clones, 85% to 90% being singletons. The sequencing here drew on CD4+ or CD8+ T cells sorted from blood, taken in a trial of the OX40 agonist ivuxolimab. The origin of this receptor is an adult with an advanced solid tumor such as melanoma, head and neck, liver or kidney cancer. The chain is built from TRBV4-2 and TRBJ2-3; 11 positions match TRBD2. The CDR3 protein is CASSLLPRTSGLSSTDTQYF. The CDR3 nucleotides are TGTGCCAGCAGCCTTCTCCCCCGGACTAGCGGGCTGTCTAGCACAGATACGCAGTATTTT.